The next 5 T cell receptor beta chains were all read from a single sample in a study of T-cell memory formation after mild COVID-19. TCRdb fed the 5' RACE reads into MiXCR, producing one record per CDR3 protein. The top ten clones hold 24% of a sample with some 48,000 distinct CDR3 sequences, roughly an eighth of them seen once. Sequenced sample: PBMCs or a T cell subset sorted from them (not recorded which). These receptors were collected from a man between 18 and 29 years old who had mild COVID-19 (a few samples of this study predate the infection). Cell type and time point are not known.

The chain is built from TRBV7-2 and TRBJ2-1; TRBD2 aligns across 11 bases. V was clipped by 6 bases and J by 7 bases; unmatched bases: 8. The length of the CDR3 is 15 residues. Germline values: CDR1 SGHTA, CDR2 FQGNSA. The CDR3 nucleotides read TGTGCCAGCAGGCCGACTAGCGGGGCGGGGAATGAGCAGTTCTTC. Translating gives CASRPTSGAGNEQFF. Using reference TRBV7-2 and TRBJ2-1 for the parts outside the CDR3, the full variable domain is GAGVSQSPSNKVTEKGKDVELRCDPISGHTALYWYRQSLGQGLEFLIYFQGNSAPDKSGLPSDRFSAERTGGSVSTLTIQRTQQEDSAVYLCASRPTSGAGNEQFFGPGTRLTVL.

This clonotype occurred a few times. For the CDR3, the DNA is TGTGCCATCCGGGGGGGGATCGGCTACACCTTC. Its protein is CAIRGGIGYTF. The rearrangement uses TRBV6-5 and TRBJ1-2; perhaps TRBD1 as D (5 bases). CDR3 length: 11 residues. The V end lost 10 bases, the J end lost 8 bases, and 14 bases lay between the germline ends. Per germline, CDR1 MNHEY and CDR2 SVGAGI.

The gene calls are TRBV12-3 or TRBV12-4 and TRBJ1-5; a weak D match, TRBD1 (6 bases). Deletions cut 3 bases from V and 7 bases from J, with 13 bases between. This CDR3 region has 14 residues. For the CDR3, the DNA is TGTGCCAGCAGTTTCCAGGGGCCCAGACAGCCCCAGCATTTT. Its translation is CASSFQGPRQPQHF.

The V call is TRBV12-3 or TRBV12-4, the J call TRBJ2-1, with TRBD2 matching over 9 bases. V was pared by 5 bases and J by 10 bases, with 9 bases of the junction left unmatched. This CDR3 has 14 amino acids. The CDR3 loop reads CASSAGGAGAEQFF. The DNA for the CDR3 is TGTGCCAGCAGTGCGGGGGGGGCAGGGGCCGAGCAGTTCTTC.

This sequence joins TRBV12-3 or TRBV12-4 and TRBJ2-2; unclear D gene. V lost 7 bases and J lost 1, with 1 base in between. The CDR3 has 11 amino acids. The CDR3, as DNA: TGTGCCAGCAAGAACACCGGGGAGCTGTTTTTT. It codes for CASKNTGELFF.